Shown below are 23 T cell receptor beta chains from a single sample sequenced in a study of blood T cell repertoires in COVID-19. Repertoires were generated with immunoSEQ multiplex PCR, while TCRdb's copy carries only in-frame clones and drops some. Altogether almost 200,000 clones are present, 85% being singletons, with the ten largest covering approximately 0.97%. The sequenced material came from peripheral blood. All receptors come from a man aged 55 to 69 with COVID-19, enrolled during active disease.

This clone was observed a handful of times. CDR3 in DNA: TGTGCCAGCAGCTCCCGATCGGACGGGGGAGCGACAGATACGCAGTATTTT. Protein: CASSSRSDGGATDTQYF. This sequence joins TRBV9 and TRBJ2-3, with D possibly being TRBD2 (6 bases). Germline V gives CDR1 SGDLS, CDR2 YYNGEE. This CDR3 region has 17 residues. V was shortened by 4 bases and J by 3 bases, with 21 bases between the two germline ends.

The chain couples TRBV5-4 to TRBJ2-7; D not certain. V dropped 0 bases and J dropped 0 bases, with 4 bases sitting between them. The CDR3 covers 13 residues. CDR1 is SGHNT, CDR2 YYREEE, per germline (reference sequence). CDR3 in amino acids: CASSLVSSYEQYF. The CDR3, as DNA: TGTGCCAGCAGCTTGGTGAGCTCCTACGAGCAGTACTTC.

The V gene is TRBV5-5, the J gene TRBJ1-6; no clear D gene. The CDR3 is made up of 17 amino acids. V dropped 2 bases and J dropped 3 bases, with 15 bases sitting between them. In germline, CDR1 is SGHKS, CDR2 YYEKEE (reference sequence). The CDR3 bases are TGTGCCAGCAGCTTTGACCCGACAACCCTCTATAATTCACCCCTCCACTTT. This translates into CASSFDPTTLYNSPLHF.

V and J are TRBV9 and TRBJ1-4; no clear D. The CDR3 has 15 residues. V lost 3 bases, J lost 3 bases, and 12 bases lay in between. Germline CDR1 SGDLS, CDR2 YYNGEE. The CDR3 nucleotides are TGTGCCAGCAGCGGGGGAGGACCAGCTAATGAAAAACTGTTTTTT. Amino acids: CASSGGGPANEKLFF.

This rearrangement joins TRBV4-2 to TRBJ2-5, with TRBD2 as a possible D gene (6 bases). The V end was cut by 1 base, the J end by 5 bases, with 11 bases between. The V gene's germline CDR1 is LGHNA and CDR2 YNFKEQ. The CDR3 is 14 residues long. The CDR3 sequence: CASSQGGDWETQYF. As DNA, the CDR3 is TGTGCCAGCAGCCAAGGGGGGGATTGGGAGACCCAGTACTTC.

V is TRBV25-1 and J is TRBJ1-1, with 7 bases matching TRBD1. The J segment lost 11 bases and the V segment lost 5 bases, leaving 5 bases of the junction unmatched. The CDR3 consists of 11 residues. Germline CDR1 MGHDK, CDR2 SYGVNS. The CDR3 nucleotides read TGTGCCAGCAGTACTGGACAGGAGGCTTTCTTT. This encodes CASSTGQEAFF. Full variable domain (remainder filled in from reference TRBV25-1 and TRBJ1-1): EADIYQTPRYLVIGTGKKITLECSQTMGHDKMYWYQQDPGMELHLIHYSYGVNSTEKGDLSSESTVSRIRTEHFPLTLESARPSHTSQYLCASSTGQEAFFGQGTRLTVV.

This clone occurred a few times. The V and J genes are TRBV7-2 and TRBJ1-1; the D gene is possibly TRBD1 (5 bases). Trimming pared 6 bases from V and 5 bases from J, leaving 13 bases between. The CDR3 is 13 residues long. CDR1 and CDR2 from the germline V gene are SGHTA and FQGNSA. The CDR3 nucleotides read TGTGCCAGCAGATCAGGGTTGGTGACTGAAGCTTTCTTT. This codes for CASRSGLVTEAFF.

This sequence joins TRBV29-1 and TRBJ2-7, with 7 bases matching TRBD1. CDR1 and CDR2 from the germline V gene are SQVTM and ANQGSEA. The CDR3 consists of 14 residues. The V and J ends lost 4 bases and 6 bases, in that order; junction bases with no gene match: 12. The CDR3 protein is CSVVLGGAWGEQYF. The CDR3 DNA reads TGCAGCGTTGTATTAGGGGGCGCGTGGGGCGAGCAGTACTTC.

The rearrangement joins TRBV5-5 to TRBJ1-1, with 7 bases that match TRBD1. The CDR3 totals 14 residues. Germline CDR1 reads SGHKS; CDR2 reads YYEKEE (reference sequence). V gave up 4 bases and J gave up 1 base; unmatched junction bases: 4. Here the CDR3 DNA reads TGTGCCAGCAGCCAGGGACAGTCGAACACTGAAGCTTTCTTT. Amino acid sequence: CASSQGQSNTEAFF.

The CDR3 is CASSLGAGNDQPQHF. The CDR3 DNA reads TGTGCCAGCAGCTTAGGGGCAGGGAATGATCAGCCCCAGCATTTT. The chain carries TRBV13 and TRBJ1-5, with D perhaps matching TRBD1 (5 bases). With 0 bases removed from V and 5 bases from J, the gap between germline ends came to 11 bases. This CDR3 has 15 amino acids. Germline CDR1 PRHDT, CDR2 FYEKMQ (reference sequence). The full variable domain, its missing parts supplied by reference TRBV13 and TRBJ1-5, is AAGVIQSPRHLIKEKRETATLKCYPIPRHDTVYWYQQGPGQDPQFLISFYEKMQSDKGSIPDRFSAQQFSDYHSELNMSSLELGDSALYFCASSLGAGNDQPQHFGDGTRLSIL.

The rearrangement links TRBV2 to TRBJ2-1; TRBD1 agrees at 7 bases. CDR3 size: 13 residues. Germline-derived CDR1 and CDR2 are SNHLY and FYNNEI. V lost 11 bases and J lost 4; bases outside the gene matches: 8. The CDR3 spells CAGIGTDYNEQFF. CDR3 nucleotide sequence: TGTGCCGGAATAGGGACAGATTACAATGAGCAGTTCTTC. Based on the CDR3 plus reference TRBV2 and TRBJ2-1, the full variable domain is EPEVTQTPSHQVTQMGQEVILRCVPISNHLYFYWYRQILGQKVEFLVSFYNNEISEKSEIFDDQFSVERPDGSNFTLKIRSTKLEDSAMYFCAGIGTDYNEQFFGPGTRLTVL.

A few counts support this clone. In DNA, the CDR3 is TGCGCCAGCAGCTTGGGTCCGGTTTCGAACACTGAAGCTTTCTTT. Residues: CASSLGPVSNTEAFF. The chain uses TRBV5-1 and TRBJ1-1; D gene ambiguous. The CDR3 sequence is 15 residues long. The V gene lost 0 bases and the J gene lost 1 base, with 10 bases spanning the gap. Germline CDR1 is SGHRS and CDR2 is YFSETQ. The full variable domain, in which reference TRBV5-1 and TRBJ1-1 provide the parts outside the CDR3, is KAGVTQTPRYLIKTRGQQVTLSCSPISGHRSVSWYQQTPGQGLQFLFEYFSETQRNKGNFPGRFSGRQFSNSRSEMNVSTLELGDSALYLCASSLGPVSNTEAFFGQGTRLTVV.

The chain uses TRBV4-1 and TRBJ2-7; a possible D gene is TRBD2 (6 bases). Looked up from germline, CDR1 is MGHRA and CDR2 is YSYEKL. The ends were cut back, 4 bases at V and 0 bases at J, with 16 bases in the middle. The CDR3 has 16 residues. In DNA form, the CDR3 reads TGCGCCAGCAGCCCGGTTGGGCGGGGTTACTCCTACGAGCAGTACTTC. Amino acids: CASSPVGRGYSYEQYF.

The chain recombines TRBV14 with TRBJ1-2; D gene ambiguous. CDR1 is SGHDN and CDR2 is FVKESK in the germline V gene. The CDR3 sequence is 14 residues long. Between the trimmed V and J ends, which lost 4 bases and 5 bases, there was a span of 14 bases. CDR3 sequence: CASSPAGIRYGYTF. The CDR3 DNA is TGTGCCAGCAGCCCTGCCGGGATACGTTATGGCTACACCTTC.

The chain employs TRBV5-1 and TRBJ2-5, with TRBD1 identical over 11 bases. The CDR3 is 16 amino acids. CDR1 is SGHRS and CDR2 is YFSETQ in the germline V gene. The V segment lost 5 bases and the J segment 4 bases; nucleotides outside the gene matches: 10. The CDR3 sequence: CASRSNTGTGGETQYF. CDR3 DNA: TGCGCCAGCAGGTCGAACACCGGGACAGGGGGAGAGACCCAGTACTTC.

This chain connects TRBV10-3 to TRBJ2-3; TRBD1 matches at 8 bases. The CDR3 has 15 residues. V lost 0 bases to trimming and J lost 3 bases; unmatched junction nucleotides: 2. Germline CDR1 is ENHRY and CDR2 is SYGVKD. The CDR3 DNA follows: TGTGCCATCAGTGAGTCTGGGACAGGAACAGATACGCAGTATTTT. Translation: CAISESGTGTDTQYF.

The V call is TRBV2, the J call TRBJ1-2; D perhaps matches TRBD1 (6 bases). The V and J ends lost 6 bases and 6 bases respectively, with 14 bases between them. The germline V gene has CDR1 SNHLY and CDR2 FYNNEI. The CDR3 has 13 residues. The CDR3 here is CASRDSGNDGYTF. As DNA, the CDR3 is TGTGCCAGCAGGGACAGTGGAAACGATGGCTACACCTTC.

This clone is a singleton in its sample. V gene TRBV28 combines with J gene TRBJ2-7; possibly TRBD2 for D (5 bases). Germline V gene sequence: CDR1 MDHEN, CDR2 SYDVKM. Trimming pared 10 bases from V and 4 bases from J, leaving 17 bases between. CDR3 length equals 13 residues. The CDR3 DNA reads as TGTGCCACCCGCTCGGGGATTACGTACGAGCAGTACTTC. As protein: CATRSGITYEQYF.

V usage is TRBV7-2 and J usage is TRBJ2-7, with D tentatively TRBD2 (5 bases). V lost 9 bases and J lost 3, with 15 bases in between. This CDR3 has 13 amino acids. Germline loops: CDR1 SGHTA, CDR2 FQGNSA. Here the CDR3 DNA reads TGTGCCAGAGACGGACTCCTCGGCTACGAGCAGTACTTC. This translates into CARDGLLGYEQYF.

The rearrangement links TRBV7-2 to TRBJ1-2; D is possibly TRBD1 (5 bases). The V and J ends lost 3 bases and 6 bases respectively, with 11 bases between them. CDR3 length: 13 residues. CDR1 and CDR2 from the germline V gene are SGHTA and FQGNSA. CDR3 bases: TGTGCCAGCAGCTTTGGGGGAGGCAATGGCTACACCTTC. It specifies CASSFGGGNGYTF.

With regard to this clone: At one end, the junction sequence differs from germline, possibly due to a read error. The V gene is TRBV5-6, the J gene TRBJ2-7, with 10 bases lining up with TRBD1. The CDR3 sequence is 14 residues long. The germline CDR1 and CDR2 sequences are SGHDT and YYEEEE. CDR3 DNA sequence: TGTGCCAGCAGCGCGACAGGGGGCGACCCCATCTACATCTTC. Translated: CASSATGGDPIYIF.

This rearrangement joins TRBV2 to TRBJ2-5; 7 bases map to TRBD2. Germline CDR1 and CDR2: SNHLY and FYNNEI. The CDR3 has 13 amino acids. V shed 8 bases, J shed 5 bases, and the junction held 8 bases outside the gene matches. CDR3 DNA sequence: TGTGCCAGCGGGCTAGCGGACTTGGAGACCCAGTACTTC. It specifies CASGLADLETQYF. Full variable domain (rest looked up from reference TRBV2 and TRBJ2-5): EPEVTQTPSHQVTQMGQEVILRCVPISNHLYFYWYRQILGQKVEFLVSFYNNEISEKSEIFDDQFSVERPDGSNFTLKIRSTKLEDSAMYFCASGLADLETQYFGPGTRLLVL.

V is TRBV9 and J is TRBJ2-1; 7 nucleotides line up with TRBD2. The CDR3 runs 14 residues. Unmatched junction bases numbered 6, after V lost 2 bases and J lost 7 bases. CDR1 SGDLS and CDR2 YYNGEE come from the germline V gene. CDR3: CASSVAGAGNEQFF. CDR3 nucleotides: TGTGCCAGCAGCGTGGCGGGAGCTGGGAATGAGCAGTTCTTC.